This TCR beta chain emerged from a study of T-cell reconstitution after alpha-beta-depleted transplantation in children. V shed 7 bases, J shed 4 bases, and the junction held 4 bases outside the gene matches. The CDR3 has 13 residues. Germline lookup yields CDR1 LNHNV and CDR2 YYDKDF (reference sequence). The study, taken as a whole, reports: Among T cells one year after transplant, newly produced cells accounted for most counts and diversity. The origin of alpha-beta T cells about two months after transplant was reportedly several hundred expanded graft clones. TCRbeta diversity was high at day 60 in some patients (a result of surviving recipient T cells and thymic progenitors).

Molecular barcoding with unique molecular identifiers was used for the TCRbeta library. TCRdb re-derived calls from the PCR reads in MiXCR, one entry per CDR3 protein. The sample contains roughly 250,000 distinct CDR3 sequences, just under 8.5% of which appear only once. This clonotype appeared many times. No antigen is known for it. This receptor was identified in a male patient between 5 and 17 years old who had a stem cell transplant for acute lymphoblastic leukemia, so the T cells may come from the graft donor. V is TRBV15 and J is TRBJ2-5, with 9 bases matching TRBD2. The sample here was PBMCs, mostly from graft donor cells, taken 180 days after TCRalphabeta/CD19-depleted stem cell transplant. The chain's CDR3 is CATNPSGVETQYF. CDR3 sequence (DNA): TGTGCCACCAATCCTAGCGGGGTAGAGACCCAGTACTTC.